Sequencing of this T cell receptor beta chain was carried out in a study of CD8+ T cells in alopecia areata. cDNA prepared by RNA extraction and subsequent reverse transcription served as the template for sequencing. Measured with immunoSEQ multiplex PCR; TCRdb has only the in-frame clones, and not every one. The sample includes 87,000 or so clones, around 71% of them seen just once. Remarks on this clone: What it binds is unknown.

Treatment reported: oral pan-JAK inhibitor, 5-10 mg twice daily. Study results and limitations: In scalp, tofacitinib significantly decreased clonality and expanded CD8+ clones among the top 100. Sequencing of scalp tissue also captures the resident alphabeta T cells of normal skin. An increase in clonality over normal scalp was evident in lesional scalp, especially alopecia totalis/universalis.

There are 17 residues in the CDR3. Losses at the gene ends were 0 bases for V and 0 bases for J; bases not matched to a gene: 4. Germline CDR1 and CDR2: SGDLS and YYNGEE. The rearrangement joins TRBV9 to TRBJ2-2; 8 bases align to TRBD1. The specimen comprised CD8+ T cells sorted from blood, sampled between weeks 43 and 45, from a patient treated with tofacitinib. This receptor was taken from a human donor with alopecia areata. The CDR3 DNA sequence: TGTGCCAGCAGCGTAGCCGGGACAGGTGCGAACACCGGGGAGCTGTTTTTT. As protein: CASSVAGTGANTGELFF.